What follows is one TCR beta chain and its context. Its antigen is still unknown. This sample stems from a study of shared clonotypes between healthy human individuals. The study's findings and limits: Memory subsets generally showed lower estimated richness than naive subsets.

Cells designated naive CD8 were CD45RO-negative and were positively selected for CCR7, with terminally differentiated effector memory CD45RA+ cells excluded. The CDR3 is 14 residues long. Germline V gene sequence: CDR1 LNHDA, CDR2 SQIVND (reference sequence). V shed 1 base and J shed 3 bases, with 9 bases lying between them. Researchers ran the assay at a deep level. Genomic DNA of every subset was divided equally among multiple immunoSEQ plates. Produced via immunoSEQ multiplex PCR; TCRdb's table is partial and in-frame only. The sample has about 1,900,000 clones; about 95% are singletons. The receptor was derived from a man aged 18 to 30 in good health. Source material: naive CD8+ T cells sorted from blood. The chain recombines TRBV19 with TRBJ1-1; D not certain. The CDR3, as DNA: TGTGCCAGTAGTATAGGGGCTTTCGACACTGAAGCTTTCTTT. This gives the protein CASSIGAFDTEAFF.